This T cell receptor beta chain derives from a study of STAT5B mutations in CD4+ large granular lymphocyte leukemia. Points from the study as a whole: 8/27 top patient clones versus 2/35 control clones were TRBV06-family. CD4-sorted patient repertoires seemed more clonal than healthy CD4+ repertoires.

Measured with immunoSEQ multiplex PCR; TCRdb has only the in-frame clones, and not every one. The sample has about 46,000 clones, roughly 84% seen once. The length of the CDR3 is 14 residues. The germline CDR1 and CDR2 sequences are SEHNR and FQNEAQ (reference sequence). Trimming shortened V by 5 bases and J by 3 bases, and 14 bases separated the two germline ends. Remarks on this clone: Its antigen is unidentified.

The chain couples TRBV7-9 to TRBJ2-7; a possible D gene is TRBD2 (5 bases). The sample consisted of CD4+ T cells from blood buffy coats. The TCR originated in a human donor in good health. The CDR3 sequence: CASSPRAGGYEQYF. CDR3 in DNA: TGTGCCAGCAGCCCTCGCGCTGGAGGCTACGAGCAGTACTTC.